This T cell receptor (beta chain) was sequenced for a study of T cell responses to AZD1222 COVID-19 vaccine. In the study overall: Pooling was applied to second doses at about 4 or about 12 weeks.

About this clone itself: Antigen specificity is unknown.

Assay: immunoSEQ multiplex PCR; the TCRdb copy retains only in-frame clones and omits some. The repertoire holds about 120,000 clones, with approximately 85% as singletons. The CDR3 totals 15 residues. The V and J ends lost 0 bases and 3 bases respectively, with 14 bases between them. Germline CDR1 reads GTSNPN; CDR2 reads SVGIG (reference sequence). General study results and limits: Regions left unmutated in variants are reportedly the target of nearly half of spike-specific TCRs.

Sequencing used peripheral blood, obtained on day 0 of AZD1222 vaccination. The chain recombines TRBV30 with TRBJ1-1; D may be TRBD1 (5 bases). The TCR comes from an adult in good health. The CDR3 is CAWSVSLPGHTEAFF. The CDR3 region has the DNA TGTGCCTGGAGTGTAAGTCTGCCGGGGCACACTGAAGCTTTCTTT.